These T cell receptor beta chains were read from a single sample in a study of T cells in Graves' hyperthyroidism and ophthalmopathy. TCRdb called the multiplex PCR reads again in MiXCR, with one record for every CDR3 protein. The repertoire holds 400,000 to 500,000 distinct CDR3 sequences, with 13% to 15% as singletons. Sequencing was carried out using blood. These receptors all stem from a woman aged 18-30 years with Graves' hyperthyroidism. CDR3s include the opening cysteine and the closing phenylalanine or tryptophan. The D gene is left open where the match is weak. Expanded clones get a size class; other rows say once, few or many, or leave the size out.

clone size	J gene	CDR3 length	D gene	V gene	CDR3 protein	CDR3 DNA
many	TRBJ2-3	14	.	TRBV11-2	CASTPRTSTDTQYF	TGTGCCAGCACCCCTAGGACTAGCACAGATACGCAGTATTTT
many	TRBJ2-7	12	TRBD1	TRBV2	CASSVDRNEQYF	TGTGCCAGCAGTGTGGACAGGAACGAGCAGTACTTC
many	TRBJ2-5	14	.	TRBV20-1	CSARKAAGKETQYF	TGCAGTGCTAGAAAAGCAGCCGGGAAGGAGACCCAGTACTTC
.	TRBJ1-5	12	.	TRBV6-5	CASSYTEQPQHF	TGTGCCAGCAGTTACACCGAACAGCCCCAGCATTTT
.	TRBJ1-1	13	.	TRBV19	CASSNEGYTEAFF	TGTGCCAGTAGTAACGAGGGGTACACTGAAGCTTTCTTT
many	TRBJ1-5	13	.	TRBV6-5	CASSYNSNQPQHF	TGTGCCAGCAGTTATAATAGCAATCAGCCCCAGCATTTT
many	TRBJ2-5	16	TRBD2	TRBV11-2	CASSLNPGGAAATQYF	TGTGCCAGCAGCTTAAATCCGGGAGGGGCTGCCGCGACCCAGTACTTC
.	TRBJ1-4	18	TRBD1	TRBV5-1	CASSIANPTGAVGEKLFF	TGCGCCAGCAGCATAGCCAACCCTACAGGGGCGGTTGGTGAAAAACTGTTTTTT
few	TRBJ2-5	14	.	TRBV5-8	CASSLGWEQETQYF	TGTGCCAGCAGCTTGGGATGGGAGCAAGAGACCCAGTACTTC
.	TRBJ1-1	13	.	TRBV5-1	CASRLGVNTEAFF	TGCGCCAGCAGGTTAGGAGTTAACACTGAAGCTTTCTTT
many	TRBJ2-5	15	TRBD1	TRBV24-1	CATSDRGQGKETQYF	TGTGCCACCAGTGATAGGGGACAGGGGAAAGAGACCCAGTACTTC
many	TRBJ1-5	16	.	TRBV28	CASRPEGGYSNQPQHF	TGTGCCAGCAGGCCCGAGGGGGGGTATAGCAATCAGCCCCAGCATTTT
.	TRBJ1-1	15	.	TRBV7-9	CASSLYQAVRTEAFF	TGTGCCAGCAGCTTATATCAGGCCGTCAGGACTGAAGCTTTCTTT
many	TRBJ2-1	14	TRBD2	TRBV12-3/TRBV12-4	CASSGTSTYNEQFF	TGTGCCAGCAGCGGGACTAGCACCTACAATGAGCAGTTCTTC
many	TRBJ1-5	15	.	TRBV10-2	CASSESLGGNQPQHF	TGCGCCAGCAGTGAGTCGCTAGGGGGTAATCAGCCCCAGCATTTT
few	TRBJ1-2	15	.	TRBV5-5	CASSLELAPLYGYTF	TGTGCCAGCAGCTTGGAATTAGCCCCCCTCTATGGCTACACCTTC
many	TRBJ2-1	15	.	TRBV12-3/TRBV12-4	CASSFLLTFENGQFF	TGTGCCAGCAGTTTCCTTCTGACTTTTGAGAATGGGCAGTTCTTC
many	TRBJ2-7	14	TRBD2	TRBV19	CASRPLAGEYEQYF	TGTGCCAGTAGGCCCCTGGCGGGAGAGTACGAGCAGTACTTC
many	TRBJ2-3	15	TRBD2	TRBV5-1	CASSPGTSNTDTQYF	TGCGCCAGCAGCCCGGGGACTAGCAACACAGATACGCAGTATTTT
.	TRBJ2-5	16	.	TRBV19	CASSIDGGAGQETQYF	TGTGCCAGTAGTATAGACGGGGGCGCGGGCCAAGAGACCCAGTACTTC
many	TRBJ1-2	14	.	TRBV27	CASSLNRGHYGYTF	TGTGCCAGCAGTTTAAATCGCGGACACTATGGCTACACCTTC
many	TRBJ2-5	13	TRBD1	TRBV3-1	CASSLQGAETQYF	TGTGCCAGCAGCCTTCAGGGGGCGGAGACCCAGTACTTC
many	TRBJ1-3	16	.	TRBV19	CASSRGSGVTGNTIYF	TGTGCCAGTAGTCGTGGGTCAGGTGTCACTGGAAACACCATATATTTT
many	TRBJ1-1	16	.	TRBV3-1	CASSLILQGGNTEAFF	TGTGCCAGCAGCCTAATCCTACAAGGGGGGAACACTGAAGCTTTCTTT
many	TRBJ1-3	14	.	TRBV2	CASSPDYSGNTIYF	TGTGCCAGCAGTCCGGATTACTCTGGAAACACCATATATTTT
many	TRBJ1-3	14	.	TRBV12-3/TRBV12-4	CASSLLLSGNTIYF	TGTGCCAGCAGTTTACTCCTCTCTGGAAACACCATATATTTT
few	TRBJ1-1	15	.	TRBV5-1	CASRRATGAAPEAFF	TGCGCCAGCAGACGCGCGACAGGCGCCGCGCCTGAAGCTTTCTTT
.	TRBJ2-7	14	.	TRBV6-1	CASSEAQTAYEQYF	TGTGCCAGCAGTGAAGCGCAGACAGCCTACGAGCAGTACTTC
many	TRBJ2-7	14	.	TRBV6-1	CASSEALAGNEQYF	TGTGCCAGCAGTGAAGCGCTCGCTGGGAACGAGCAGTACTTC
.	TRBJ2-7	16	.	TRBV19	CASSPGFPGATYEQYF	TGTGCCAGTAGTCCGGGTTTTCCAGGGGCTACCTACGAGCAGTACTTC
many	TRBJ2-5	17	TRBD2	TRBV20-1	CSARPPAGDLSIETQYF	TGCAGTGCTAGACCTCCAGCGGGAGATCTCTCCATAGAGACCCAGTACTTC
many	TRBJ2-3	16	TRBD2	TRBV9	CASSVTSGRPTDTQYF	TGTGCCAGCAGCGTAACTAGCGGGAGGCCCACAGATACGCAGTATTTT
many	TRBJ2-7	17	.	TRBV20-1	CSARGRSVTTRTYEQYF	TGCAGTGCTAGAGGTCGCTCCGTCACTACTAGGACTTACGAGCAGTACTTC
many	TRBJ2-7	12	.	TRBV12-3/TRBV12-4	CASRSDSYEQYF	TGTGCCAGCAGATCGGACAGCTACGAGCAGTACTTC
many	TRBJ1-5	14	TRBD1	TRBV27	CATGTGGGNQPQHF	TGTGCCACCGGGACAGGGGGCGGCAATCAGCCCCAGCATTTT